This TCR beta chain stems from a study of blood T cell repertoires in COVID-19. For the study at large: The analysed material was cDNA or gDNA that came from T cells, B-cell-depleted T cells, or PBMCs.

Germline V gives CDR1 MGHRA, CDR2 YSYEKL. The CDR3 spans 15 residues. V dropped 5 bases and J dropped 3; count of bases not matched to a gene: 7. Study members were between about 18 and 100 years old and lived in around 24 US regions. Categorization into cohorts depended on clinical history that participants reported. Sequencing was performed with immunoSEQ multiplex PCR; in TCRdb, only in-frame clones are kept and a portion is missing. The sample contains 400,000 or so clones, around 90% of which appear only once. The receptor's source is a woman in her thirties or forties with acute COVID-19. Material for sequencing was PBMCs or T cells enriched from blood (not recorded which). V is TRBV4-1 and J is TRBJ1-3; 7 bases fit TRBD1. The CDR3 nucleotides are TGCGCCAGCAGCGCAGGGGGGTTGGGTGGAAACACCATATATTTT. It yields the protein CASSAGGLGGNTIYF.